This entry lists 7 T cell receptor beta chains sequenced from one sample in a study of identical twins. TCRdb redid the calling of the 5' RACE reads with MiXCR, one entry per CDR3 protein. The table includes 550,000 to 800,000 distinct CDR3 sequences, 7% to 7.5% detected once. These same records also appear under a second study, on yellow fever vaccine responses in identical twins.

The source material was PBMCs. The receptors shown here come from a woman under 30 in good health.

Many counts were recorded for this clonotype. The gene calls are TRBV2 and TRBJ2-1; TRBD1 matches 9 bases. Per germline, CDR1 SNHLY and CDR2 FYNNEI. V gave up 4 bases and J gave up 3 bases; unmatched junction bases: 7. The CDR3 spans 16 residues. DNA for the CDR3: TGTGCCAGCAGTGGGTCCGGGACAGGGTTCTACAATGAGCAGTTCTTC. This translates into CASSGSGTGFYNEQFF.

In this sample, this clonotype turned up many times. The V gene is TRBV18, the J gene TRBJ2-3; TRBD2 aligns across 13 bases. The CDR3 has 17 residues. The V segment lost 0 bases and the J segment 1 base; nucleotides outside the gene matches: 1. CDR1 is KGHSH and CDR2 is LQKENI in the germline V gene. The CDR3 reads CASSPPGLAGGTDTQYF. The CDR3 DNA reads as TGTGCCAGCTCACCACCCGGACTAGCGGGGGGCACAGATACGCAGTATTTT.

V gene TRBV20-1 combines with J gene TRBJ1-1, with unresolved D. V lost 0 bases, J lost 6 bases, and 11 bases lay in between. The CDR3 loop spans 13 amino acids. Germline V gives CDR1 DFQATT, CDR2 SNEGSKA (reference sequence). This CDR3 is CSARDSPPPEAFF. The CDR3 DNA is TGCAGTGCTAGAGATTCCCCTCCACCTGAAGCTTTCTTT.

The chain recombines TRBV13 with TRBJ2-3; no firm D call. Germline V gene data show CDR1 as PRHDT and CDR2 as FYEKMQ (reference sequence). Deletions cut 1 base from V and 2 bases from J, with 25 bases between. The CDR3 covers 20 residues. The CDR3 loop is CASSLAELRRVDSLTDTQYF. The CDR3 DNA is TGTGCCAGCAGCTTAGCGGAACTCCGTCGGGTGGATAGTCTCACAGATACGCAGTATTTT.

This rearrangement joins TRBV25-1 to TRBJ2-5; D is perhaps TRBD2 (5 bases). Germline CDR1 MGHDK, CDR2 SYGVNS. With 8 bases removed from V and 1 base from J, the gap between germline ends came to 17 bases. The CDR3 is 15 residues long. The CDR3 coding sequence is TGTGCCAGCGGTGGGAGCCGGAAGGCCCAAGAGACCCAGTACTTC. Protein product: CASGGSRKAQETQYF.

The chain joins TRBV6-5 to TRBJ2-1; 10 nucleotides line up with TRBD2. The germline gives CDR1 MNHEY, CDR2 SVGAGI. V trimming: 2 bases; J trimming: 9 bases; junction bases outside the gene matches: 13. This CDR3 comprises 17 residues. CDR3 bases: TGTGCCAGCAGTTACGGGCCTAGCGGGAGCCCCGGGGCTGAGCAGTTCTTC. As protein: CASSYGPSGSPGAEQFF.

This clonotype appeared a few times. This sequence joins TRBV2 and TRBJ2-1; 11 bases fit TRBD2. J gave up 4 bases and V 3 bases, and 5 bases lay outside the gene matches. The CDR3 runs to 16 residues. Germline V gives CDR1 SNHLY, CDR2 FYNNEI. The CDR3 DNA sequence: TGTGCCAGCAGTGAGGCTAGCGGGGGGCTTTACAATGAGCAGTTCTTC. Amino acids: CASSEASGGLYNEQFF. The whole variable domain, remainder taken from reference TRBV2 and TRBJ2-1, is EPEVTQTPSHQVTQMGQEVILRCVPISNHLYFYWYRQILGQKVEFLVSFYNNEISEKSEIFDDQFSVERPDGSNFTLKIRSTKLEDSAMYFCASSEASGGLYNEQFFGPGTRLTVL.